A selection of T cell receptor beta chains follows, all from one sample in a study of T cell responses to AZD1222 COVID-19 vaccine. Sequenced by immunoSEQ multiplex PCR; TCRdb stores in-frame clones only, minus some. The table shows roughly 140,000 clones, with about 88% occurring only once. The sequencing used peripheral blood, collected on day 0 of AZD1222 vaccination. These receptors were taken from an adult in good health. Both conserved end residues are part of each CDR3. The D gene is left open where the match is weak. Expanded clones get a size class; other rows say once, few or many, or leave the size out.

CDR3 DNA: TGTGCCAGCAGCTATACATCCACCGGGGAGCTGTTTTTT
CDR3 protein: CASSYTSTGELFF
V gene: TRBV11-3
J gene: TRBJ2-2
D gene: -
clone size: -

CDR3 DNA: TGTGCCAGCCACGATGAGCAGACCTCACGAGGCTACACCTTC
CDR3 protein: CASHDEQTSRGYTF
V gene: TRBV28
J gene: TRBJ1-2
D gene: -
clone size: -

CDR3 DNA: TGTGCCAGCAGCTTAGGTGGCGAGTCTCCCTACAATGAGCAGTTCTTC
CDR3 protein: CASSLGGESPYNEQFF
V gene: TRBV11-2
J gene: TRBJ2-1
D gene: -
clone size: -

CDR3 DNA: TGTGCCTGGAGTGTATGGGCGGAGGAGGGCTACACCTTC
CDR3 protein: CAWSVWAEEGYTF
V gene: TRBV30
J gene: TRBJ1-2
D gene: -
clone size: once

CDR3 DNA: TGTGCCAGCAGCAGTTTTAGCGGGGGATATCAAGAGACCCAGTACTTC
CDR3 protein: CASSSFSGGYQETQYF
V gene: TRBV7-9
J gene: TRBJ2-5
D gene: TRBD2
clone size: -

CDR3 DNA: TGTGCCAGCAGTTTATGGGCAGGGGGCGATGAAAAACTGTTTTTT
CDR3 protein: CASSLWAGGDEKLFF
V gene: TRBV28
J gene: TRBJ1-4
D gene: TRBD1
clone size: -

CDR3 DNA: TGTGCCAGCCGGAGGGGGGATCAGCCCCAGCATTTT
CDR3 protein: CASRRGDQPQHF
V gene: TRBV18
J gene: TRBJ1-5
D gene: -
clone size: -

CDR3 DNA: TGCGCCAGCAGCCTGGCGCCTACCTACGAGCAGTACTTC
CDR3 protein: CASSLAPTYEQYF
V gene: TRBV5-1
J gene: TRBJ2-7
D gene: -
clone size: -

CDR3 DNA: TGCGCCAGCAGCCAAGAACGCGGGACCTACGAGCAGTACTTC
CDR3 protein: CASSQERGTYEQYF
V gene: TRBV4-1
J gene: TRBJ2-7
D gene: -
clone size: -

CDR3 DNA: TGTGCCAGCTCACAGCAGGAAGTCTATAATTCACCCCTCCACTTT
CDR3 protein: CASSQQEVYNSPLHF
V gene: TRBV18
J gene: TRBJ1-6
D gene: -
clone size: -

CDR3 DNA: TGTGCCAGCAGTTCCTCGGGACAGTTCTACTATGGCTACACCTTC
CDR3 protein: CASSSSGQFYYGYTF
V gene: TRBV28
J gene: TRBJ1-2
D gene: TRBD1
clone size: -

CDR3 DNA: TGTGCCAGCAGTGAGGGCCGAACCGCCCTGGGACTGTTTTTT
CDR3 protein: CASSEGRTALGLFF
V gene: TRBV6-1
J gene: TRBJ1-4
D gene: -
clone size: -

CDR3 DNA: TGCGCCAGCAGCTTGGCGGACAGGGATACCTACGAGCAGTACTTC
CDR3 protein: CASSLADRDTYEQYF
V gene: TRBV5-1
J gene: TRBJ2-7
D gene: TRBD1
clone size: -

CDR3 DNA: TGTGCCAGCAGTTACTCAACAGGGGGCCCCAACTATGGCTACACCTTC
CDR3 protein: CASSYSTGGPNYGYTF
V gene: TRBV6-5
J gene: TRBJ1-2
D gene: TRBD1
clone size: -

CDR3 DNA: TGTGCCAGCAGGACGGTTACCTACGAGCAGTACTTC
CDR3 protein: CASRTVTYEQYF
V gene: TRBV6-5
J gene: TRBJ2-7
D gene: -
clone size: -

CDR3 DNA: TGCAGTGCGGGGGACATTGGCTACACCTTC
CDR3 protein: CSAGDIGYTF
V gene: TRBV20-1
J gene: TRBJ1-2
D gene: -
clone size: -

CDR3 DNA: TGTGCCAGCAGCCCCAGGGGTGGCCGGGTTTCGGCCCTTCTAGATGGCTACACCTTC
CDR3 protein: CASSPRGGRVSALLDGYTF
V gene: TRBV7-9
J gene: TRBJ1-2
D gene: -
clone size: -

CDR3 DNA: TGCGCCAGCAGAGATGGGACAGGGGATGGCTACACCTTC
CDR3 protein: CASRDGTGDGYTF
V gene: TRBV5-1
J gene: TRBJ1-2
D gene: TRBD1
clone size: -

CDR3 DNA: TGTGCCTGGAGAGAGACAGGGGGCTACGAGCAGTACTTC
CDR3 protein: CAWRETGGYEQYF
V gene: TRBV30
J gene: TRBJ2-7
D gene: TRBD1
clone size: -

CDR3 DNA: TGTGCCAGTACCCCCGGCAGTATAGGAGGGCCCTCCGAGCAGTACTTC
CDR3 protein: CASTPGSIGGPSEQYF
V gene: TRBV19
J gene: TRBJ2-7
D gene: -
clone size: -

CDR3 DNA: TGTGCCAGCAGCCCAGGGATCCCAACTAATGAAAAACTGTTTTTT
CDR3 protein: CASSPGIPTNEKLFF
V gene: TRBV3-1/TRBV3-2
J gene: TRBJ1-4
D gene: -
clone size: -

CDR3 DNA: TGCGCCAGCAGCCAAGTAGGGAGTGAGCAGTACTTC
CDR3 protein: CASSQVGSEQYF
V gene: TRBV4-1
J gene: TRBJ2-7
D gene: -
clone size: -

CDR3 DNA: TGTGCCAGTAGTATTAGGACTAGCGGGAGGGTAGATGAGCAGTTCTTC
CDR3 protein: CASSIRTSGRVDEQFF
V gene: TRBV19
J gene: TRBJ2-1
D gene: TRBD2
clone size: once

CDR3 DNA: TGTGCCAGCCGGAAGCCCGGGTCCGCTGAAGCTTTCTTT
CDR3 protein: CASRKPGSAEAFF
V gene: TRBV6-5
J gene: TRBJ1-1
D gene: -
clone size: -

CDR3 DNA: TGCGCCAGCAGCCAAGTCTTCGACGAGCAGTACTTC
CDR3 protein: CASSQVFDEQYF
V gene: TRBV4-1
J gene: TRBJ2-7
D gene: -
clone size: -

CDR3 DNA: TGCGCCAGCAGTTTCACCGGGAGGGACCTCTTCTCTGGAAACACCATATATTTT
CDR3 protein: CASSFTGRDLFSGNTIYF
V gene: TRBV23-1
J gene: TRBJ1-3
D gene: -
clone size: -

CDR3 DNA: TGCGCCAGCAGCCAGGGGACTAGCGGGATCCTCTCCTACGAGCAGTACTTC
CDR3 protein: CASSQGTSGILSYEQYF
V gene: TRBV4-1
J gene: TRBJ2-7
D gene: TRBD2
clone size: -

CDR3 DNA: TGCAGCGTTGAAAAAGTCGGAGCAGGGGGATACGAGCAGTACTTC
CDR3 protein: CSVEKVGAGGYEQYF
V gene: TRBV29-1
J gene: TRBJ2-7
D gene: TRBD1
clone size: -

CDR3 DNA: TGTGCCAGCAGCCACCACCACGAGCAGTACTTC
CDR3 protein: CASSHHHEQYF
V gene: TRBV3-1/TRBV3-2
J gene: TRBJ2-7
D gene: -
clone size: once

CDR3 DNA: TGCAGCGCTGGCGGGGGGACTAGCGGGAGGAACACCGGGGAGCTGTTTTTT
CDR3 protein: CSAGGGTSGRNTGELFF
V gene: TRBV29-1
J gene: TRBJ2-2
D gene: TRBD2
clone size: -

CDR3 DNA: TGTGCCAGCAGGGACACCGCACTCTACAATGAGCAGTTCTTC
CDR3 protein: CASRDTALYNEQFF
V gene: TRBV27
J gene: TRBJ2-1
D gene: -
clone size: -

CDR3 DNA: TGTGCCAGTAGTATGCTGGGGTCAAGGTACGAGCAGTACTTC
CDR3 protein: CASSMLGSRYEQYF
V gene: TRBV19
J gene: TRBJ2-7
D gene: -
clone size: -

CDR3 DNA: TGTGCCAGCAGTTGGGCTAGGGCTTCCTCGGGTGAGCAGTTCTTC
CDR3 protein: CASSWARASSGEQFF
V gene: TRBV6-5
J gene: TRBJ2-1
D gene: -
clone size: few

CDR3 DNA: TGTGCCACCGGGGGACAGGTCACAGATACGCAGTATTTT
CDR3 protein: CATGGQVTDTQYF
V gene: TRBV12-3/TRBV12-4
J gene: TRBJ2-3
D gene: TRBD1
clone size: -

CDR3 DNA: TGTGCCAGTAGTATTCGCGCAGTGAACACTGAAGCTTTCTTT
CDR3 protein: CASSIRAVNTEAFF
V gene: TRBV19
J gene: TRBJ1-1
D gene: -
clone size: -

CDR3 DNA: TGCGCCAGCAGCCAAGTCCTGACAAAAGAACCTCAGCCCCAGCATTTT
CDR3 protein: CASSQVLTKEPQPQHF
V gene: TRBV4-1
J gene: TRBJ1-5
D gene: -
clone size: medium-sized

CDR3 DNA: TGCGCCAGCAGCCGGGGAAGGACAGAAAAGAACACTGAAGCTTTCTTT
CDR3 protein: CASSRGRTEKNTEAFF
V gene: TRBV10-2
J gene: TRBJ1-1
D gene: -
clone size: -

CDR3 DNA: TGTGCCAGCAGCTTTAGGACTGGCCGAGGATACACTGAAGCTTTCTTT
CDR3 protein: CASSFRTGRGYTEAFF
V gene: TRBV11-2
J gene: TRBJ1-1
D gene: -
clone size: -

CDR3 DNA: TGCAGTGTCGGGGGAACCTACGAGCAGTACTTC
CDR3 protein: CSVGGTYEQYF
V gene: TRBV20-1
J gene: TRBJ2-7
D gene: -
clone size: -

CDR3 DNA: TGTGCCAGCAGAGGGACGCGCAATCAGCCCCAGCATTTT
CDR3 protein: CASRGTRNQPQHF
V gene: TRBV27
J gene: TRBJ1-5
D gene: -
clone size: -

CDR3 DNA: TGTGCCAGTAGGACAGTTCCCTCCAACGAGCAGTACTTC
CDR3 protein: CASRTVPSNEQYF
V gene: TRBV2
J gene: TRBJ2-7
D gene: -
clone size: -

CDR3 DNA: TGTGCCAGCAGTTTAGGCAGGGGGGGTGGAAACACCATATATTTT
CDR3 protein: CASSLGRGGGNTIYF
V gene: TRBV28
J gene: TRBJ1-3
D gene: TRBD1
clone size: -

CDR3 DNA: TGTGCCAGCAGCGAGGACAGGGTTTGGGCCTATGGCTACACCTTC
CDR3 protein: CASSEDRVWAYGYTF
V gene: TRBV7-9
J gene: TRBJ1-2
D gene: TRBD1
clone size: -

CDR3 DNA: TGTGCCAGCAGTTTATATTCGGACAGGGTATTCTATGGCTACACCTTC
CDR3 protein: CASSLYSDRVFYGYTF
V gene: TRBV27
J gene: TRBJ1-2
D gene: TRBD1
clone size: once

CDR3 DNA: TGCGCCAGCAGCCACGGCAATCAGCCCCAGCATTTT
CDR3 protein: CASSHGNQPQHF
V gene: TRBV4-1
J gene: TRBJ1-5
D gene: -
clone size: -

CDR3 DNA: TGTGCCAGCAGCCCAGGGGGGTCCTACGAGCAGTACTTC
CDR3 protein: CASSPGGSYEQYF
V gene: TRBV7-9
J gene: TRBJ2-7
D gene: -
clone size: -

CDR3 DNA: TGTGCCAGCAGTTCACCCGGGGAGCGGAGCTCCTACGAGCAGTACTTC
CDR3 protein: CASSSPGERSSYEQYF
V gene: TRBV27
J gene: TRBJ2-7
D gene: -
clone size: once

CDR3 DNA: TGTGCCACCAGTGAAAGGACAGGGTCTAACTATGGCTACACCTTC
CDR3 protein: CATSERTGSNYGYTF
V gene: TRBV24-1
J gene: TRBJ1-2
D gene: TRBD1
clone size: -

CDR3 DNA: TGCGCCAGCAGCTTGGTCGGGGCTTGGAACACTGAAGCTTTCTTT
CDR3 protein: CASSLVGAWNTEAFF
V gene: TRBV5-1
J gene: TRBJ1-1
D gene: -
clone size: -

CDR3 DNA: TGTGCCAGCAGCCGTAGCGATGAGCAGTTCTTC
CDR3 protein: CASSRSDEQFF
V gene: TRBV7-9
J gene: TRBJ2-1
D gene: -
clone size: -

CDR3 DNA: TGTGCCAGCTCACCGATAATGGGACTAAAAACTGACTATGGCTACACCTTC
CDR3 protein: CASSPIMGLKTDYGYTF
V gene: TRBV18
J gene: TRBJ1-2
D gene: -
clone size: -

CDR3 DNA: TGCAGCGGATGGGACAGGGGATCTCAAGAGACCCAGTACTTC
CDR3 protein: CSGWDRGSQETQYF
V gene: TRBV29-1
J gene: TRBJ2-5
D gene: TRBD1
clone size: once